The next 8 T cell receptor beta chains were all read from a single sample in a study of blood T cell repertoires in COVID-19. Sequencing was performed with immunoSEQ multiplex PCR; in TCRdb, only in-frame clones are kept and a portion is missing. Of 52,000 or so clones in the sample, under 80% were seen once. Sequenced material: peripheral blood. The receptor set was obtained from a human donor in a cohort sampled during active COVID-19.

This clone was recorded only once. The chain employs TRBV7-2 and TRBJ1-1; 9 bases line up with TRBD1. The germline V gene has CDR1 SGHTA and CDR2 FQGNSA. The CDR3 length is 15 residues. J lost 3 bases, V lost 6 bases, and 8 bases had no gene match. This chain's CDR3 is CASSPNRGLDTEAFF. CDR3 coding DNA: TGTGCCAGCAGTCCTAACAGGGGGCTCGACACTGAAGCTTTCTTT.

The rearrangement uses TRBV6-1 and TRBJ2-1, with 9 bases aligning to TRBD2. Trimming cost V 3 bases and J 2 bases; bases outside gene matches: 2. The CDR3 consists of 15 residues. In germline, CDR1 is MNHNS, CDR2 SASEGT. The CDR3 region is CASSEASGAYNEQFF. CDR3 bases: TGTGCCAGCAGTGAGGCTAGCGGGGCCTACAATGAGCAGTTCTTC.

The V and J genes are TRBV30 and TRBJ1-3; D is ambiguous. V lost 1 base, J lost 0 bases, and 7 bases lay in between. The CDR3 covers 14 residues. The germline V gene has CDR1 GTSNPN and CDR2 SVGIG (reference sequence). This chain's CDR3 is CAWSGGISGNTIYF. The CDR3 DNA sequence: TGTGCCTGGAGTGGAGGGATCTCTGGAAACACCATATATTTT.

CDR3 in DNA: TGCGCCACTCAGGGGGACGCGCAGTACTTC. It yields the protein CATQGDAQYF. The chain combines TRBV10-2 with TRBJ2-7, with 7 bases identical to TRBD1. Germline V CDR1 and CDR2: WSHSY, SAAADI. This CDR3 comprises 10 residues. Germline trimming cut 10 bases from V and 9 bases from J; bases unmatched to any gene: 6.

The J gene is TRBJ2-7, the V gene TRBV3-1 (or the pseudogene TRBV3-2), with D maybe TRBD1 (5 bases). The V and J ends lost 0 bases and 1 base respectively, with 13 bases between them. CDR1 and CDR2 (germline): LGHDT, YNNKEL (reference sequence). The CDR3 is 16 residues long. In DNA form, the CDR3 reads TGTGCCAGCAGCCAAGATAGTAAGGGGCAGTCCTACGAGCAGTACTTC. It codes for CASSQDSKGQSYEQYF.

CDR3 protein: CASSLYPAGDYGYTF. The CDR3 DNA sequence: TGTGCCAGCAGTTTATACCCGGCCGGAGACTATGGCTACACCTTC. V gene TRBV28 combines with J gene TRBJ1-2; D is undetermined. Trimming left V 1 base short and J 3 bases short, with 12 bases between. Germline V gene sequence: CDR1 MDHEN, CDR2 SYDVKM. The CDR3 sequence is 15 residues long.

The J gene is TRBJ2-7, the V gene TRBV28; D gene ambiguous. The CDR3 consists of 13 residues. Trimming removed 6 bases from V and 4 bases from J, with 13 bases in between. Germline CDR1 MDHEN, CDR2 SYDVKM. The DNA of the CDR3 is TGTGCCAGCAGCTTAGGGCAGCCTTACGAGCAGTACTTC. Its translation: CASSLGQPYEQYF. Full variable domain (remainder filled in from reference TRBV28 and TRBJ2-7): DVKVTQSSRYLVKRTGEKVFLECVQDMDHENMFWYRQDPGLGLRLIYFSYDVKMKEKGDIPEGYSVSREKKERFSLILESASTNQTSMYLCASSLGQPYEQYFGPGTRLTVT.

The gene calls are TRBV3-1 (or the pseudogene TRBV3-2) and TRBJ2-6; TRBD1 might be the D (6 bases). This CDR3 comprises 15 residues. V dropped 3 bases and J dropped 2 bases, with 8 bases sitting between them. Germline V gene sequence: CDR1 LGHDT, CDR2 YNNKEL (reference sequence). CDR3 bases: TGTGCCAGCAGCCAGTACAGGGCTGGGGCCAACGTCCTGACTTTC. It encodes CASSQYRAGANVLTF.